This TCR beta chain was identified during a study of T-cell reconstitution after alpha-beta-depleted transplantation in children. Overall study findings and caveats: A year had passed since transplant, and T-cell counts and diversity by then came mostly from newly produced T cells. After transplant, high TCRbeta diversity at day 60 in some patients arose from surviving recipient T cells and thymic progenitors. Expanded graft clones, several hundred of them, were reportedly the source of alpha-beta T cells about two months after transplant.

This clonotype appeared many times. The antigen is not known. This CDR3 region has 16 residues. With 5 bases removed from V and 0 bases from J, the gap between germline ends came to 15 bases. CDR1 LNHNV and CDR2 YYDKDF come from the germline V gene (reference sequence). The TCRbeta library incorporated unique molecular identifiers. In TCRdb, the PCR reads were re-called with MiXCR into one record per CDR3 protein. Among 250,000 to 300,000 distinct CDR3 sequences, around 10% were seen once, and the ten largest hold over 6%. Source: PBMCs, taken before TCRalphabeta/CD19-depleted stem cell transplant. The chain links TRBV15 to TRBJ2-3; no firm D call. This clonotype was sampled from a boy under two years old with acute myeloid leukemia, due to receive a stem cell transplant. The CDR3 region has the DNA TGTGCCACCAGCCTTGGGAACTACTTTAGCACAGATACGCAGTATTTT. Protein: CATSLGNYFSTDTQYF.